This T cell receptor beta chain comes out of a study of beta chain features in type 1 diabetes. Study-wide points: Type 1 diabetes patients had TCRB CDR3s that were shorter (moderately but significantly so) in all four CD4+ subsets.

This clone was seen only a few times. Its target is unknown. The investigators reverse transcribed all of the isolated RNA, so they sequenced expressed TCRB transcripts. The protocol was immunoSEQ multiplex PCR, while the TCRdb copy is restricted to in-frame clones and leaves out a portion. The sample includes hundreds of thousands of clones, around 12% seen only once; the top ten take about 0.01%. Germline V gene sequence: CDR1 MNHEY, CDR2 SVGAGI. This CDR3 has 12 amino acids. V lost 6 bases, J lost 9 bases, and 12 bases lay in between. The V gene is TRBV6-5, the J gene TRBJ2-1, with TRBD2 as a possible D gene (5 bases). The TCR sequence derives from a young woman with type 1 diabetes. The sequencing input was naive CD4+ T cells from blood. The CDR3 protein is CASSTPGSEQFF. CDR3 bases: TGTGCCAGCAGCACTCCGGGAAGTGAGCAGTTCTTC.